The clone carrying this TCR beta chain came up many times. Its antigen is undetermined. This record belongs to a study of T cells in Graves' hyperthyroidism and ophthalmopathy. The study's findings and limits: Blood held most thyroid clonotypes expanded above 0.001 frequency.

Amplified regions were TCR beta CDR3 sequences from RNA transcripts. HTBI primers were used for first-round RT-PCR of the TCR CDR3. TCRdb re-analysed the multiplex PCR reads in MiXCR, keeping a single row per CDR3 protein. Here the sample spans about 350,000 distinct CDR3 sequences, roughly 18% being singletons. Germline V lookup: CDR1 MNHEY, CDR2 SVGAGI. The length of the CDR3 is 16 residues. V was pared by 0 bases and J by 6 bases, with 14 bases between. Patients with ophthalmopathy all had a Clinical Activity Score of at least 3, a NOSPECS grade of at least 4 and duration under 3 months. Clinical symptoms, serum thyroxine and TRAb, thyroid ultrasound and orbital computed tomography together formed the diagnostic basis.

The source is a middle-aged woman with Graves' ophthalmopathy. This chain links TRBV6-5 with TRBJ2-2; D is unclear. The sequencing input was blood. The CDR3 loop reads CASSYSYGEGAGELFF. Written as DNA, the CDR3 is TGTGCCAGCAGTTACTCGTATGGGGAAGGCGCCGGGGAGCTGTTTTTT.